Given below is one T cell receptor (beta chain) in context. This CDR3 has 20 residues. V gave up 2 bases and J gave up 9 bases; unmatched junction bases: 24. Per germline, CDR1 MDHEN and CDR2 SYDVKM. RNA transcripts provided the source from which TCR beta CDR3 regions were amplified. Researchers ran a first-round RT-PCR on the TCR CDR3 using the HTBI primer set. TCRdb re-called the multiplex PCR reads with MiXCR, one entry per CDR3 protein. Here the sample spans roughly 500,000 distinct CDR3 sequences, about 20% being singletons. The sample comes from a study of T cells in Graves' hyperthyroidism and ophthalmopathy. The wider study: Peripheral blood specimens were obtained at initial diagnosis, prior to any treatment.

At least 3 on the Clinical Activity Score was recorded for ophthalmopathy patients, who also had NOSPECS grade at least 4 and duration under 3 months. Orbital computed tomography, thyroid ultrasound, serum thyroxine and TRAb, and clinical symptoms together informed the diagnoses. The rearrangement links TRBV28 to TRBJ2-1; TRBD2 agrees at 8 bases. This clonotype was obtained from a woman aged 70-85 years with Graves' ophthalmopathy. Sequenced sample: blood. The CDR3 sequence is CASSLIRLAGLPDFKGEQFF. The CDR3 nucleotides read TGTGCCAGCAGTTTAATCCGGCTAGCGGGCCTACCCGACTTCAAGGGTGAGCAGTTCTTC.